This T cell receptor (beta chain) is drawn from a study of blood T cell repertoires in COVID-19. Trimming shortened V by 0 bases and J by 1 base, and 11 bases separated the two germline ends. The CDR3 is 15 residues long. Germline CDR1 is SGHNT and CDR2 is YYREEE (reference sequence). Some clones are missing from TCRdb's copy, which holds only in-frame ones; the method was immunoSEQ multiplex PCR. The sample lists around 450,000 clones; roughly 87% were seen once. Cohort 3 donors were reported recovered after two negative PCRs, clearance, or symptom resolution. Material for sequencing was PBMCs or T cells enriched from blood (not recorded which). The genes are TRBV5-4 and TRBJ2-7; D is possibly TRBD2 (7 bases). The origin of this receptor is a woman younger than 30 who had recovered from COVID-19. The CDR3 here is CASSLGRGRSYEQYF. DNA of the CDR3: TGTGCCAGCAGCTTGGGGCGGGGGCGGTCCTACGAGCAGTACTTC.